This T cell receptor (beta chain) was sequenced during a study of beta chain features in type 1 diabetes. Study observations and caveats: TCRB repertoires of naive, central memory and Treg cells appeared more similar among patients than among healthy donors. Shorter templates might be favored by PCR, and equally so in patients and in controls.

Germline values: CDR1 MDHEN, CDR2 SYDVKM. Trimming shortened V by 1 base and J by 4 bases, and 10 bases separated the two germline ends. The CDR3 totals 14 residues. Comments on this clone: Its specificity is not known.

As every portion of the isolated RNA was reverse transcribed, the sequencing read expressed TCRB transcripts. Some clones are missing from TCRdb's copy, which holds only in-frame ones; the method was immunoSEQ multiplex PCR. The sample lists approximately 170,000 clones, about 9.1% seen once, with about 2.1% in the top ten. The sequence derives from a woman under 30 in good health. Sample: central memory CD4+ T cells from blood. J is TRBJ1-2 and V is TRBV28; no firm D call. CDR3 residues: CASSLYVESYGYTF. The CDR3 coding sequence is TGTGCCAGCAGTTTATACGTCGAGAGCTATGGCTACACCTTC.